The T cell receptor beta chain under discussion was sequenced for a study of PD-L1 blockade in urothelial cancer. As for the study in general: Bladder-origin urothelial cancer in males described most of the 29 patients. General study findings and limits: Enhanced expansion of tumor-associated blood clones at 3 weeks characterized durable-benefit patients.

Time point specified: pretreatment peripheral blood. Enrolled patients showed locally advanced or metastatic urothelial carcinoma. Worth noting for this clone: Its target is not known.

In each PCR, synthetic TCR analog templates were spiked in. Method: immunoSEQ multiplex PCR; TCRdb's copy keeps in-frame clones and lacks some. The table records about 52,000 clones, 84% of them present only once. Germline V gene sequence: CDR1 GTSNPN, CDR2 SVGIG (reference sequence). Trimming cost V 5 bases and J 7 bases; bases outside gene matches: 10. The CDR3 has 13 amino acids. The gene calls are TRBV30 and TRBJ1-2, with 7 bases fitting TRBD1. The sequence was obtained from a man aged 45 to 65 with urothelial cancer. This specimen consisted of PBMCs, obtained around atezolizumab (anti-PD-L1) treatment. Written as DNA, the CDR3 is TGTGCCTGGGCAGGGGGTTCCTCTGGTGGCTACACCTTC. Translating gives CAWAGGSSGGYTF.